This TCR beta chain originates from a study of identical twins. TCRdb used MiXCR to reprocess the 5' RACE reads, holding one entry per CDR3 protein. Of approximately 500,000 distinct CDR3 sequences in the sample, nearly 15% were seen once. Study-level findings and limits: With abundant cord blood beta clonotypes, insertions were fewer; memory repertoires showed no such pattern. For out-of-frame alpha sequences shared by twins, low generation probability was in excess. Potential partial confounding of zero-insertion analyses by invariant MAIT and iNKT cells was noted.

The CDR3 has 15 amino acids. Germline CDR1 and CDR2: MNHNS and SASEGT. V trimming: 6 bases; J trimming: 5 bases; junction bases outside the gene matches: 9. The sample holds one count of this clonotype. Its antigen remains unknown. The same data also contributed to another study, on yellow fever vaccine responses in identical twins. That investigation notes: Twins showed a vaccine T cell response that reportedly seemed partly convergent, partly personalized.

Material: CD4+ T cells sorted from blood. The chain joins TRBV6-1 to TRBJ2-7; TRBD2 matches at 11 bases. The source of this sequence is a woman between 18 and 29 years old in good health. The CDR3 DNA follows: TGTGCCAGCAGACTTAGCGGGAGGGCCACCCACGAGCAGTACTTC. It is translated as CASRLSGRATHEQYF.